This T cell receptor beta chain was retrieved from a study of human CD8 memory T cell subsets. Study results and limitations: Chao1 estimates suggested stem-like memory T cells were more diverse than precursor exhausted T cells. When compared with each other, stem-like memory and precursor exhausted T cell repertoires showed minimal overlap.

Germline CDR1 and CDR2: LGHDT and YNNKEL (reference sequence). This CDR3 is 14 amino acids long. Note on this clonotype: Antigen specificity is unknown.

The TCR beta sequencing libraries came from UMI-labeled 5' RACE. Using the 5' RACE reads, TCRdb records one entry per CDR3 protein without DNA. This table lists about 11,000 distinct CDR3 sequences. Magnetic separation of the negative type served to enrich total CD8+ T cells. The rearrangement links TRBV3-1 to TRBJ2-3; TCRdb's D call, TRBD1, is unchecked because there is no DNA. The TCR was taken from a human donor in good health. The sequenced sample consisted of CD8+ T cells from PBMCs. CDR3 loop: CASSQALGADTQYF.